Listed here are 29 T cell receptor beta chains from one sample, sequenced in a study of STAT5B mutations in CD4+ large granular lymphocyte leukemia. Repertoires were generated with immunoSEQ multiplex PCR, while TCRdb's copy carries only in-frame clones and drops some. The sample contains some 34,000 clones, less than 85% of which appear only once. The sample consisted of CD4+ T cells from blood buffy coats. The receptor set was obtained from a human donor in good health.

This clone was counted a single time. The rearrangement joins TRBV21-1 to TRBJ1-2. TRBV21-1 counts as a pseudogene. The CDR3 contains 15 residues. CDR3 in amino acids: CASSKKAPANYGYTF. CDR3 bases: TGTGCCAGCAGCAAAAAGGCACCCGCTAACTATGGCTACACCTTC.

This chain links TRBV7-6 with TRBJ2-5, with TRBD2 as a possible D gene (7 bases). From germline, CDR1 is SGHVS and CDR2 FNYEAQ. Trimming took 6 bases from V and 5 from J, leaving 16 bases between them. CDR3 length: 14 amino acids. The CDR3 DNA sequence: TGTGCCAGCAGTAAAGGGGGGGCTCTGGAGACCCAGTACTTC. It specifies CASSKGGALETQYF.

This rearrangement joins TRBV7-2 to TRBJ1-2, with 7 bases matching TRBD1. J gave up 8 bases and V 5 bases, and 20 bases lay outside the gene matches. CDR3 size: 17 residues. Germline values: CDR1 SGHTA, CDR2 FQGNSA. The CDR3 nucleotides read TGTGCCAGCAGCCGCCAGGGGGGGGGAGGACAGGAGGTCGGCTACACCTTC. Translating gives CASSRQGGGGQEVGYTF.

The chain is built from TRBV4-3 and TRBJ2-1; 10 nucleotides agree with TRBD2. The ends lost 0 bases at V and 12 bases at J; junction bases unmatched: 14. CDR3 length: 17 residues. Per the germline V gene, CDR1 is LGHNA and CDR2 is YSLEER. CDR3 sequence: CASSQDFASGGPAGQFF. The CDR3 nucleotides read TGCGCCAGCAGCCAAGATTTCGCTAGCGGGGGCCCAGCCGGGCAGTTCTTC.

V usage is TRBV19 and J usage is TRBJ2-6; D gene uncertain. The V end was cut by 6 bases, the J end by 2 bases, with 5 bases between. CDR3 length: 13 residues. Germline V CDR1 and CDR2: LNHDA, SQIVND (reference sequence). The CDR3 nucleotides are TGTGCCAGTAGCCGGACTGGGGCCAACGTCCTGACTTTC. Its protein product is CASSRTGANVLTF.

The CDR3 coding sequence is TGTGCCAGCAGCTTAGGAGGACAGGGGAACGTCCTGACTTTC. Translating it yields CASSLGGQGNVLTF. The chain recombines TRBV7-2 with TRBJ2-6; 9 bases line up with TRBD1. The germline CDR1 and CDR2 sequences are SGHTA and FQGNSA. CDR3 length: 14 amino acids. Trimming at V came to 1 base and at J to 10 bases, leaving 2 bases not matched to a gene. Supplemented by reference TRBV7-2 and TRBJ2-6, the full variable domain reads GAGVSQSPSNKVTEKGKDVELRCDPISGHTALYWYRQSLGQGLEFLIYFQGNSAPDKSGLPSDRFSAERTGGSVSTLTIQRTQQEDSAVYLCASSLGGQGNVLTFGAGSRLTVL.

The CDR3 protein is CASSFDTGSGELFF. The CDR3 region has the DNA TGTGCCAGCAGCTTTGACACCGGTTCCGGGGAGCTGTTTTTT. This rearrangement joins TRBV7-9 to TRBJ2-2; no clear D gene. The V and J ends lost 3 bases and 6 bases respectively, with 11 bases between them. This CDR3 is 14 amino acids long. CDR1 SEHNR and CDR2 FQNEAQ come from the germline V gene (reference sequence).

The chain recombines TRBV10-3 with TRBJ2-7, with D unresolved. Germline values: CDR1 ENHRY, CDR2 SYGVKD. The germline V and J ends were trimmed by 10 bases and 6 bases, with 16 bases remaining between them. CDR3 length: 12 residues. The CDR3 nucleotides are TGTGCCAGAATGAGATCTGGGCTCGAGCAGTACTTC. Encoded protein: CARMRSGLEQYF.

V usage is TRBV5-4 and J usage is TRBJ2-2; weak D call: TRBD2 (5 bases). The CDR3 has 15 amino acids. V was shortened by 5 bases and J by 0 bases, with 11 bases between the two germline ends. CDR1 and CDR2 from the germline V gene are SGHNT and YYREEE (reference sequence). The CDR3 DNA sequence: TGTGCCAGCAGTTCAAGGAGGTCGAACACCGGGGAGCTGTTTTTT. It codes for CASSSRRSNTGELFF.

The chain combines TRBV2 with TRBJ2-2; D perhaps matches TRBD2 (6 bases). Between the trimmed V and J ends, which lost 7 bases and 2 bases, there was a span of 11 bases. The CDR3 totals 14 residues. CDR1 SNHLY and CDR2 FYNNEI come from the germline V gene. Here the CDR3 reads CASMRTTNTGELFF. CDR3 nucleotide sequence: TGTGCCAGCATGCGGACTACCAACACCGGGGAGCTGTTTTTT.

The chain combines TRBV4-2 with TRBJ2-1; a possible D gene is TRBD2 (6 bases). The length of the CDR3 is 17 residues. Trimming removed 4 bases from V and 6 bases from J, with 22 bases in between. Germline lookup yields CDR1 LGHNA and CDR2 YNFKEQ. CDR3: CASSRRLDAGGSNEQFF. CDR3 coding DNA: TGTGCCAGCAGCCGCCGACTAGATGCAGGAGGCTCCAATGAGCAGTTCTTC.

This rearrangement joins TRBV5-1 to TRBJ2-6, with D tentatively TRBD2 (5 bases). CDR1 SGHRS and CDR2 YFSETQ come from the germline V gene. Trimming took 4 bases from V and 2 from J, leaving 7 bases between them. CDR3 length: 14 residues. CDR3 sequence (DNA): TGCGCCAGCAGCGGAGGAGCTGGGGCCAACGTCCTGACTTTC. It encodes CASSGGAGANVLTF.

A single count supports this clone. This rearrangement joins TRBV7-2 to TRBJ2-7; 10 nucleotides match TRBD1. Germline CDR1 reads SGHTA; CDR2 reads FQGNSA. The CDR3 is 16 residues long. V shed 4 bases, J shed 1 base, and the junction held 7 bases outside the gene matches. The CDR3 is CASSSRPGQGSYEQYF. The CDR3 DNA reads TGTGCCAGCAGCTCTCGACCGGGACAGGGGTCCTACGAGCAGTACTTC.

The chain employs TRBV7-9 and TRBJ2-1; possible D gene TRBD1, 6 bases. This CDR3 comprises 16 residues. The V end was cut by 5 bases, the J end by 3 bases, with 17 bases between. CDR1 and CDR2 (germline): SEHNR, FQNEAQ (reference sequence). The CDR3, as DNA: TGTGCCAGCAGCACCGACAGGCGATCCCACTACAATGAGCAGTTCTTC. This encodes CASSTDRRSHYNEQFF.

The rearrangement uses TRBV11-2 and TRBJ2-2, with TRBD2 matching 10 bases. V lost 1 base and J lost 13; bases outside the gene matches: 6. This CDR3 spans 14 amino acids. The V gene's germline CDR1 is SGHAT and CDR2 FQNNGV. CDR3 DNA: TGTGCCAGCAGCTTAGTATTAGCGGGGGGCCGGCTGTTTTTT. Its protein product is CASSLVLAGGRLFF.

The chain recombines TRBV4-2 with TRBJ1-1, with D hard to call. V was trimmed by 0 bases and J by 3 bases, leaving 14 bases between them. The CDR3 loop spans 16 amino acids. The germline gives CDR1 LGHNA, CDR2 YNFKEQ. The CDR3 DNA is TGTGCCAGCAGCCAAGAAGGCGGGCCTTGGGACACTGAAGCTTTCTTT. Translated, it gives CASSQEGGPWDTEAFF.

The chain joins TRBV5-1 to TRBJ1-4; D is unclear. CDR3 length: 15 residues. CDR1 SGHRS and CDR2 YFSETQ come from the germline V gene. V lost 2 bases and J lost 0, with 8 bases in between. In DNA form, the CDR3 reads TGCGCCAGCAGCTTCTTACGGGCAACTAATGAAAAACTGTTTTTT. Its translation is CASSFLRATNEKLFF.

A few counts support this clone. The chain couples TRBV18 to TRBJ1-5; no reliable D call. The CDR3 spans 16 residues. Germline V gives CDR1 KGHSH, CDR2 LQKENI. V shed 3 bases and J shed 0 bases, with 12 bases lying between them. The CDR3 is CASSPPRTNSNQPQHF. In DNA form, the CDR3 reads TGTGCCAGCTCACCCCCACGAACTAATAGCAATCAGCCCCAGCATTTT.

The gene calls are TRBV18 and TRBJ1-4; D unclear. CDR1 and CDR2 from the germline V gene are KGHSH and LQKENI. Trimming removed 1 base from V and 4 bases from J, with 13 bases in between. The CDR3 covers 16 residues. The CDR3 region is CASSPQSRALNEKLFF. CDR3 nucleotide sequence: TGTGCCAGCTCACCACAGAGCCGGGCCCTTAATGAAAAACTGTTTTTT. The variable domain in full, with the rest retrieved from reference TRBV18 and TRBJ1-4, is NAGVMQNPRHLVRRRGQEARLRCSPMKGHSHVYWYRQLPEEGLKFMVYLQKENIIDESGMPKERFSAEFPKEGPSILRIQQVVRGDSAAYFCASSPQSRALNEKLFFGSGTQLSVL.

In nucleotides, the CDR3 is TGTGCCAGCAGCTTGGACAGTTACTCTGGAAACACCATATATTTT. It translates to CASSLDSYSGNTIYF. The rearrangement joins TRBV5-6 to TRBJ1-3; D uncertain. This CDR3 has 15 amino acids. V lost 0 bases and J 0 bases, leaving 7 bases between the germline ends. Germline V gene data show CDR1 as SGHDT and CDR2 as YYEEEE.

The chain uses TRBV29-1 and TRBJ1-3; no firm D call. CDR3 length: 12 residues. V lost 7 bases, J lost 0 bases, and 7 bases lay in between. CDR1 is SQVTM and CDR2 is ANQGSEA in the germline V gene. The CDR3 sequence is CSGGVSGNTIYF. CDR3 nucleotides: TGCAGCGGAGGAGTCTCTGGAAACACCATATATTTT.

CDR3 amino acids: CASSLTSGVVGELFF. CDR3 DNA sequence: TGTGCCAGCAGCTTGACTAGCGGGGTCGTCGGGGAGCTGTTTTTT. The V and J genes are TRBV5-8 and TRBJ2-2; the match to TRBD2 covers 10 bases. The V gene's germline CDR1 is SGHTS and CDR2 YDEGEE. With 1 base clipped from V and 7 bases from J, the junction kept 4 bases outside the gene matches. This CDR3 has 15 amino acids.

The sample holds one count of this clone. Other DNA sequences from this sample encode an identical CDR3 as well. V and J are TRBV7-9 and TRBJ1-4; D is perhaps TRBD1 (6 bases). CDR3 length: 13 residues. Germline assignment: CDR1 SEHNR and CDR2 FQNEAQ (reference sequence). Trimming took off 1 base at V and 8 bases at J, with 8 bases between the two ends. CDR3 loop: CASSLGQGEKLFF. The CDR3 nucleotides read TGTGCCAGCAGCTTAGGGCAGGGGGAAAAACTGTTTTTT.

The rearrangement links TRBV7-2 to TRBJ2-5; 10 bases align to TRBD2. The trim removed 0 bases at V and 2 bases at J, leaving 6 bases unmatched. Per the germline V gene, CDR1 is SGHTA and CDR2 is FQGNSA. The CDR3 runs 17 residues. CDR3 loop: CASSLAAVAGGQETQYF. The CDR3 nucleotides are TGTGCCAGCAGCTTAGCGGCGGTAGCGGGGGGACAAGAGACCCAGTACTTC.

This clone was seen just once. V usage is TRBV10-3 and J usage is TRBJ2-1; 11 nucleotides match TRBD2. This CDR3 has 15 amino acids. V dropped 6 bases and J dropped 6; count of bases not matched to a gene: 7. Germline values: CDR1 ENHRY, CDR2 SYGVKD. CDR3 residues: CAISIIAGGGNEQFF. In nucleotides, the CDR3 is TGTGCCATCAGCATAATAGCGGGGGGGGGCAATGAGCAGTTCTTC.

This clone occurred a few times. The genes are TRBV29-1 and TRBJ1-1; D possibly corresponds to TRBD1 (5 bases). Per the germline V gene, CDR1 is SQVTM and CDR2 is ANQGSEA. With 8 bases removed from V and 1 base from J, the gap between germline ends came to 17 bases. The CDR3 runs 14 residues. In DNA form, the CDR3 reads TGCAGCTGCAGGTTACAGGTCTGGAACACTGAAGCTTTCTTT. Encoded protein: CSCRLQVWNTEAFF.

The V gene is TRBV19, the J gene TRBJ1-4; D is perhaps TRBD1 (6 bases). The V gene's germline CDR1 is LNHDA and CDR2 SQIVND (reference sequence). The CDR3 covers 18 residues. The V and J ends lost 4 bases and 0 bases respectively, with 18 bases between them. This chain's CDR3 is CASSNRGHRYATNEKLFF. CDR3 sequence (DNA): TGTGCCAGTAGTAACCGGGGGCATAGGTACGCAACTAATGAAAAACTGTTTTTT. Full variable domain (rest looked up from reference TRBV19 and TRBJ1-4): DGGITQSPKYLFRKEGQNVTLSCEQNLNHDAMYWYRQDPGQGLRLIYYSQIVNDFQKGDIAEGYSVSREKKESFPLTVTSAQKNPTAFYLCASSNRGHRYATNEKLFFGSGTQLSVL.

The chain uses TRBV15 and TRBJ2-7, with D tentatively TRBD1 (6 bases). The germline V gene has CDR1 LNHNV and CDR2 YYDKDF (reference sequence). The V end lost 2 bases, the J end lost 3 bases, and 17 bases lay between the germline ends. The CDR3 is made up of 16 amino acids. CDR3 amino acids: CATSRPTSGRGYEQYF. DNA of the CDR3: TGTGCCACCAGCAGACCTACGAGTGGCAGGGGCTACGAGCAGTACTTC.

J is TRBJ2-2 and V is TRBV6-1; D uncertain. Germline V lookup: CDR1 MNHNS, CDR2 SASEGT. The CDR3 length is 14 residues. Trimming left V 2 bases short and J 4 bases short, with 8 bases between. The CDR3 loop is CASSEWGFTGELFF. The CDR3 nucleotides are TGTGCCAGCAGTGAATGGGGATTCACCGGGGAGCTGTTTTTT.